Following are 17 T cell receptor beta chains from one sample sequenced in a study of T cells in Graves' hyperthyroidism and ophthalmopathy. There were TCR beta CDR3 regions amplified from RNA transcripts. With the HTBI primer set, the TCR CDR3 went through a first round of RT-PCR. TCRdb processed the multiplex PCR reads anew with MiXCR; each CDR3 protein has one entry. The sample has a few hundred thousand distinct CDR3 sequences, about 15% seen once. Material: blood. Receptors were obtained from a woman younger than 30 with Graves' hyperthyroidism.

This clonotype was picked up many times. This rearrangement joins TRBV10-3 to TRBJ2-3, with 7 bases lining up with TRBD1. The CDR3 covers 13 residues. Germline V CDR1 and CDR2: ENHRY, SYGVKD. Trimming removed 6 bases from V and 5 bases from J; junction bases left unmatched: 5. DNA of the CDR3: TGTGCCATCAGGCGACAGGGTGGAGATACGCAGTATTTT. Translated: CAIRRQGGDTQYF.

Only a few counts were recorded for this clonotype. This chain joins TRBV10-3 and TRBJ2-3; 8 bases agree with TRBD2. The ends lost 0 bases at V and 0 bases at J; junction bases unmatched: 2. The CDR3 has 16 residues. Germline lookup yields CDR1 ENHRY and CDR2 SYGVKD. DNA for the CDR3: TGTGCCATCAGTGAGTCTCGCGGGAGGAGCACAGATACGCAGTATTTT. This codes for CAISESRGRSTDTQYF.

The CDR3 DNA reads as TGCAGTGCTCTCGTAGACAGGGGGCTAGATACGCAGTATTTT. It codes for CSALVDRGLDTQYF. This chain links TRBV20-1 with TRBJ2-3; TRBD1 aligns across 10 bases. The CDR3 sequence is 14 residues long. With 5 bases clipped from V and 5 bases from J, the junction kept 7 bases outside the gene matches. Germline lookup yields CDR1 DFQATT and CDR2 SNEGSKA (reference sequence).

This chain connects TRBV7-3 to TRBJ2-1, with TRBD2 matching over 10 bases. Germline V lookup: CDR1 SGHTA, CDR2 FQGTGA. This CDR3 contains 14 residues. Losses at the gene ends were 5 bases for V and 6 bases for J; bases not matched to a gene: 4. CDR3 region: CASSQTSGINEQFF. Here the CDR3 DNA reads TGTGCCAGCAGCCAAACTAGCGGGATCAATGAGCAGTTCTTC.

This clonotype was counted at least ten times. J is TRBJ2-3 and V is TRBV5-1, with D uncertain. The CDR3 has 15 amino acids. V lost 1 base to trimming and J lost 4 bases, with 13 bases between them. The germline V gene encodes CDR1 SGHRS and CDR2 YFSETQ. CDR3 coding DNA: TGCGCCAGCAGCTTGTTGGCCCGACGACCAGATACGCAGTATTTT. Its protein product is CASSLLARRPDTQYF.

This clonotype was observed at least ten times. V usage is TRBV28 and J usage is TRBJ2-7, with TRBD2 matching over 10 bases. Germline loops: CDR1 MDHEN, CDR2 SYDVKM. The CDR3 covers 14 residues. The junction had 9 bases not matched to a gene; V was cut back by 6 bases and J by 7 bases. The CDR3 DNA follows: TGTGCCAGCAGCCCCAGCGGGAGGGCCAGGGAGCAGTACTTC. It yields the protein CASSPSGRAREQYF.

This chain uses TRBV6-1 with TRBJ1-1; D gene uncertain. V dropped 5 bases and J dropped 4 bases, with 11 bases sitting between them. CDR3 size: 13 residues. Germline CDR1 MNHNS, CDR2 SASEGT. Here the CDR3 reads CASSPIAVTEAFF. The DNA for the CDR3 is TGTGCCAGCAGTCCTATTGCGGTCACTGAAGCTTTCTTT.

There are a few counts of this clonotype. The chain couples TRBV5-1 to TRBJ2-5; maybe TRBD2 (7 bases). Germline V CDR1 and CDR2: SGHRS, YFSETQ. V lost 4 bases, J lost 4 bases, and 14 bases lay in between. CDR3 size: 14 residues. This chain's CDR3 is CASSPKGGAETQYF. CDR3 sequence (DNA): TGCGCCAGCAGCCCAAAAGGGGGGGCAGAGACCCAGTACTTC.

The chain uses TRBV9 and TRBJ2-3, with 11 bases lining up with TRBD2. Germline loops: CDR1 SGDLS, CDR2 YYNGEE. The CDR3 is 17 amino acids. With V trimmed by 4 bases and J by 0 bases, 7 bases remained unmatched. The CDR3 nucleotides are TGTGCCAGCAGCTCCCACGTAGCGGGAGGGAGCACAGATACGCAGTATTTT. It specifies CASSSHVAGGSTDTQYF.

This clonotype turned up a few times. The genes are TRBV9 and TRBJ1-3; D is perhaps TRBD1 (5 bases). CDR1 and CDR2 (germline): SGDLS, YYNGEE. The germline V and J ends were trimmed by 0 bases and 4 bases, with 14 bases remaining between them. The CDR3 is 16 residues long. CDR3 loop: CASSVGGRAAGNTIYF. In DNA, the CDR3 is TGTGCCAGCAGCGTAGGAGGCAGGGCGGCGGGAAACACCATATATTTT.

This clonotype has at least ten counts. The rearrangement links TRBV6-2 or TRBV6-3 to TRBJ2-7; the match to TRBD2 covers 13 bases. The CDR3 is 15 amino acids. The germline gives CDR1 MNHEY, CDR2 SVGEGT. Trimming at V came to 6 bases and at J to 4 bases, leaving 6 bases not matched to a gene. The chain's CDR3 is CASRQLAGGPYEQYF. In DNA, the CDR3 is TGTGCCAGCAGACAACTAGCGGGAGGGCCGTACGAGCAGTACTTC.

This clonotype was counted at least ten times. The rearrangement uses TRBV9 and TRBJ1-1; D is perhaps TRBD1 (6 bases). This CDR3 contains 14 residues. CDR1 and CDR2 (germline): SGDLS, YYNGEE. V was cut by 4 bases and J by 1 base, with 11 bases left in between. The CDR3 DNA reads TGTGCCAGCAGCCGCCCAGGGGAGAACACTGAAGCTTTCTTT. It yields the protein CASSRPGENTEAFF. Filled out from reference TRBV9 and TRBJ1-1, the complete variable domain reads DSGVTQTPKHLITATGQRVTLRCSPRSGDLSVYWYQQSLDQGLQFLIQYYNGEERAKGNILERFSAQQFPDLHSELNLSSLELGDSALYFCASSRPGENTEAFFGQGTRLTVV.

This clonotype showed up many times. The rearrangement joins TRBV5-1 to TRBJ2-7, with D maybe TRBD2 (6 bases). Trimming shortened V by 0 bases and J by 0 bases, and 7 bases separated the two germline ends. CDR3 length equals 14 residues. Per the germline V gene, CDR1 is SGHRS and CDR2 is YFSETQ. CDR3 residues: CASSLGRGSYEQYF. The CDR3 region has the DNA TGCGCCAGCAGCTTGGGGAGGGGCTCCTACGAGCAGTACTTC.

This clonotype turned up a few times. The chain joins TRBV11-3 to TRBJ2-1; 7 bases align to TRBD2. The CDR3 covers 15 residues. V was clipped by 8 bases and J by 1 base; unmatched bases: 8. Germline CDR1 and CDR2: SGHNT and YENEEA. The CDR3 nucleotides are TGTGCCAGCCAGCGGGGTGTAGGGTCCTACAATGAGCAGTTCTTC. It codes for CASQRGVGSYNEQFF.

V and J are TRBV5-1 and TRBJ2-3; D assignment may be TRBD1 or TRBD2 (5 bases each). CDR3 length: 17 residues. V lost 4 bases and J lost 0, with 18 bases in between. The germline gives CDR1 SGHRS, CDR2 YFSETQ. For the CDR3, the DNA is TGCGCCAGCAGCCCCACCGGGACCCCTACTAGCACAGATACGCAGTATTTT. It translates to CASSPTGTPTSTDTQYF.

The rearrangement joins TRBV19 to TRBJ2-1; 10 bases are shared with TRBD2. With 3 bases clipped from V and 1 base from J, the junction kept 9 bases outside the gene matches. The CDR3 totals 18 residues. Germline CDR1 and CDR2: LNHDA and SQIVND (reference sequence). The CDR3 here is CASSIQLAGEGSYNEQFF. Here the CDR3 DNA reads TGTGCCAGTAGTATCCAGCTAGCGGGAGAGGGGTCCTACAATGAGCAGTTCTTC.

This clonotype was observed many times. The V and J genes are TRBV11-2 and TRBJ2-3; 15 bases agree with TRBD2. The CDR3 spans 17 residues. CDR1 and CDR2 (germline): SGHAT, FQNNGV. J lost 4 bases, V lost 4 bases, and 6 bases had no gene match. As DNA, the CDR3 is TGTGCCAGCAGCTCGTGGACTAGCGGGAGGGTTGCAGATACGCAGTATTTT. Translating gives CASSSWTSGRVADTQYF.